Listed here are 19 T cell receptor beta chains from one sample, sequenced in a study of blood T cell repertoires in COVID-19. Only in-frame clones appear in the TCRdb table, and some are missing; sequencing was by immunoSEQ multiplex PCR. The sample contains fewer than 250,000 clones, 80% to 90% of which appear only once. The sequenced sample was PBMCs or T cells enriched from blood (not recorded which). The receptors were gathered from a young woman who had recovered from COVID-19.

This clone was observed once. The CDR3 DNA reads as TGTGCCAGCAGGCGGGGGAGCAATCAGCCCCAGCATTTT. Protein sequence: CASRRGSNQPQHF. The V gene is TRBV2, the J gene TRBJ1-5; tentative D call: TRBD1 (5 bases). The ends were cut back, 6 bases at V and 1 base at J, with 7 bases in the middle. This CDR3 has 13 amino acids. CDR1 is SNHLY, CDR2 FYNNEI, per germline.

V gene TRBV5-8 combines with J gene TRBJ1-5, with D possibly TRBD1 on 5 matching bases. V was cut by 3 bases and J by 6 bases, with 16 bases left in between. The CDR3 totals 15 residues. From germline, CDR1 is SGHTS and CDR2 YDEGEE. CDR3 coding DNA: TGTGCCAGCAGCTCATGGACACCTTCGAGTCAGCCCCAGCATTTT. Translated, it gives CASSSWTPSSQPQHF.

J is TRBJ2-1 and V is TRBV2, with 10 nucleotides matching TRBD1. Trimming cost V 6 bases and J 9 bases; bases outside gene matches: 11. CDR1 and CDR2 from the germline V gene are SNHLY and FYNNEI. This CDR3 contains 15 residues. The DNA of the CDR3 is TGTGCCAGCAGCCCCATCGGGACAGGGGTCGGTGAGCAGTTCTTC. Its protein product is CASSPIGTGVGEQFF.

This rearrangement joins TRBV2 to TRBJ2-3; D possibly corresponds to TRBD1 (7 bases). The length of the CDR3 is 15 residues. Germline V gene data show CDR1 as SNHLY and CDR2 as FYNNEI. V was trimmed by 8 bases and J by 0 bases, leaving 15 bases between them. In DNA, the CDR3 is TGTGCCAGCTTTGGGGCAGGGGGGAGCACAGATACGCAGTATTTT. It translates to CASFGAGGSTDTQYF. The entire variable domain, with the rest obtained from reference TRBV2 and TRBJ2-3, is as follows: EPEVTQTPSHQVTQMGQEVILRCVPISNHLYFYWYRQILGQKVEFLVSFYNNEISEKSEIFDDQFSVERPDGSNFTLKIRSTKLEDSAMYFCASFGAGGSTDTQYFGPGTRLTVL.

This chain links TRBV2 with TRBJ2-3; 9 nucleotides agree with TRBD2. Germline V gene sequence: CDR1 SNHLY, CDR2 FYNNEI. CDR3 length equals 15 residues. Trimming took 5 bases from V and 4 from J; bases not matched to a gene: 7. The CDR3 sequence: CASSFAGGRADTQYF. The CDR3 bases are TGTGCCAGCAGTTTTGCGGGGGGGCGGGCAGATACGCAGTATTTT.

The chain joins TRBV12-3 or TRBV12-4 to TRBJ1-2; no definite D call. This CDR3 is 12 amino acids long. The V gene lost 1 base and the J gene lost 5 bases, with 5 bases spanning the gap. The DNA for the CDR3 is TGTGCCAGCAGTTTAGACAGATATGGCTACACCTTC. It yields the protein CASSLDRYGYTF.

The rearrangement links TRBV24-1 to TRBJ2-1; TRBD2 matches 7 bases. The CDR3 is 18 residues long. Per the germline V gene, CDR1 is KGHDR and CDR2 is SFDVKD. The V gene end was trimmed by 5 bases and the J gene end by 1 base; junction bases not matched to a gene: 13. CDR3 in amino acids: CATSGRGTVGVSYNEQFF. The CDR3 DNA reads as TGTGCCACCAGTGGGCGGGGGACCGTGGGAGTGTCCTACAATGAGCAGTTCTTC.

In this sample, this clone turned up once. V usage is TRBV3-1 (or the pseudogene TRBV3-2) and J usage is TRBJ1-6; no definite D call. CDR1 is LGHDT, CDR2 YNNKEL, per germline (reference sequence). This CDR3 is built from 14 residues. V gave up 3 bases and J gave up 0 bases, with 3 bases separating them. CDR3 nucleotide sequence: TGTGCCAGCAGCCACAGCTCCTATAATTCACCCCTCCACTTT. It translates to CASSHSSYNSPLHF.

The chain has TRBV11-3 and TRBJ1-1; D unclear. V lost 5 bases and J 1 base, leaving 23 bases between the germline ends. Looked up from germline, CDR1 is SGHNT and CDR2 is YENEEA. The CDR3 has 18 residues. The CDR3 coding sequence is TGTGCCAGCAGCCCTGCGAGGCACAAAAAAGAGAAGAACACTGAAGCTTTCTTT. This codes for CASSPARHKKEKNTEAFF.

The chain employs TRBV9 and TRBJ2-4; TRBD1 agrees at 7 bases. Germline V gives CDR1 SGDLS, CDR2 YYNGEE. Trimming took 3 bases from V and 7 from J; bases not matched to a gene: 1. CDR3 length: 12 amino acids. The CDR3: CASSDRGNIQYF. The CDR3 bases are TGTGCCAGCAGCGACAGGGGTAACATTCAGTACTTC.

The chain joins TRBV28 to TRBJ1-2; the D gene is possibly TRBD1 (5 bases). The V gene lost 6 bases and the J gene lost 5 bases, with 10 bases spanning the gap. Per germline, CDR1 MDHEN and CDR2 SYDVKM. The CDR3 extends over 12 amino acids. CDR3: CASRAGTYGYTF. The DNA for the CDR3 is TGTGCCAGCAGGGCAGGGACTTATGGCTACACCTTC.

V usage is TRBV1 and J usage is TRBJ2-7; the D call TRBD1 from the table was never checked on the DNA. TRBV1 is a pseudogene. This CDR3 contains 16 residues. Here the CDR3 reads CTSMCSGSRGSYEQYF. In DNA, the CDR3 is TGCACCAGCATGTGTAGTGGAAGCAGGGGGTCCTACGAGCAGTACTTC.

The gene calls are TRBV5-6 and TRBJ2-4; D might be TRBD1 (6 bases). The V end was cut by 1 base, the J end by 2 bases, with 13 bases between. Germline loops: CDR1 SGHDT, CDR2 YYEEEE. The CDR3 is 16 residues long. The CDR3 bases are TGTGCCAGCAGCTTGCTCGGACAGCCATCCAAAAACATTCAGTACTTC. Amino acids: CASSLLGQPSKNIQYF.

Only one count was recorded for this clone. The rearrangement joins TRBV5-5 to TRBJ2-3; no definite D call. Per the germline V gene, CDR1 is SGHKS and CDR2 is YYEKEE (reference sequence). The V gene lost 1 base and the J gene lost 2 bases, with 8 bases spanning the gap. The length of the CDR3 is 14 residues. CDR3: CASSLYSSTDTQYF. The DNA for the CDR3 is TGTGCCAGCAGCTTGTACAGCTCCACAGATACGCAGTATTTT.

This chain joins TRBV24-1 and TRBJ2-3; 9 bases are shared with TRBD1. Germline V lookup: CDR1 KGHDR, CDR2 SFDVKD. Losses at the gene ends were 4 bases for V and 6 bases for J; bases not matched to a gene: 10. This CDR3 comprises 16 residues. CDR3 sequence: CATSDLGQGLTDTQYF. The CDR3, as DNA: TGTGCCACCAGTGACCTGGGACAGGGCCTAACGGATACGCAGTATTTT.

V gene TRBV3-1 (or the pseudogene TRBV3-2) combines with J gene TRBJ2-1, with TRBD2 identical over 10 bases. There are 14 residues in the CDR3. V shed 6 bases, J shed 5 bases, and the junction held 4 bases outside the gene matches. CDR1 LGHDT and CDR2 YNNKEL come from the germline V gene (reference sequence). CDR3 loop: CASRSSGGDNEQFF. The CDR3 DNA reads as TGTGCCAGCAGATCTAGCGGGGGAGACAATGAGCAGTTCTTC.

This chain links TRBV3-1 (or the pseudogene TRBV3-2) with TRBJ1-3, with D possibly matching TRBD1 (6 bases). V lost 1 base, J lost 6 bases, and 16 bases lay in between. The CDR3 extends over 16 amino acids. CDR1 LGHDT and CDR2 YNNKEL come from the germline V gene (reference sequence). The CDR3 DNA sequence: TGTGCCAGCAGCCAAGGCGGGCTAAGGGGACAAAACACCATATATTTT. Translation: CASSQGGLRGQNTIYF.

The chain joins TRBV5-1 to TRBJ1-1; possible D gene TRBD1, 6 bases. This CDR3 region has 14 residues. V was trimmed by 4 bases and J by 1 base, leaving 11 bases between them. Germline V CDR1 and CDR2: SGHRS, YFSETQ. CDR3 in amino acids: CASSAGDRNTEAFF. For the CDR3, the DNA is TGCGCCAGCAGCGCAGGGGATAGGAACACTGAAGCTTTCTTT.

The chain couples TRBV9 to TRBJ2-5, with 12 nucleotides matching TRBD2. The CDR3 loop spans 19 amino acids. Germline trimming cut 1 base from V and 4 bases from J; bases unmatched to any gene: 14. Germline V gives CDR1 SGDLS, CDR2 YYNGEE. In DNA, the CDR3 is TGTGCCAGCAGCGTAAGAGTAGGGCTAGCGGGGGGGCTTAGAGAGACCCAGTACTTC. It yields the protein CASSVRVGLAGGLRETQYF.